Sequencing of this T cell receptor (beta chain) was carried out in a study of blood T cell repertoires in COVID-19. The data were produced by immunoSEQ multiplex PCR, yet TCRdb's version contains in-frame clones alone and is incomplete. The sample has about 170,000 clones; about 85% are singletons. V lost 1 base and J lost 6; bases outside the gene matches: 6. Germline CDR1 LNHNV, CDR2 YYDKDF (reference sequence). This CDR3 is built from 15 residues. The rearrangement joins TRBV15 to TRBJ2-7, with TRBD1 identical over 10 bases. This TCR was sampled from a man aged 80 or over with COVID-19, enrolled during active disease. Source material: peripheral blood. The CDR3 DNA reads TGTGCCACCAGCAGAGGGGGACAGGGGACAGGCGAGCAGTACTTC. Translation: CATSRGGQGTGEQYF. Full variable domain (outside the CDR3, taken from reference TRBV15 and TRBJ2-7): DAMVIQNPRYQVTQFGKPVTLSCSQTLNHNVMYWYQQKSSQAPKLLFHYYDKDFNNEADTPDNFQSRRPNTSFCFLDIRSPGLGDTAMYLCATSRGGQGTGEQYFGPGTRLTVT.